Listed below are T cell receptor beta chains from one sample, sequenced in a study of blood T cell repertoires in COVID-19. Clones were read by immunoSEQ multiplex PCR, and TCRdb kept only the in-frame ones, dropping some. The sample consists of fewer than 650,000 clones, approximately 91% of them appearing once. Sequencing was done on a sample of peripheral blood. The receptors here all came from a woman aged 50 to 65 with COVID-19, enrolled during active disease. Both conserved end residues are part of each CDR3. Fields, in order: J gene, V gene, D gene, clone size, CDR3 protein, CDR3 DNA. D genes are given only for firm matches. A row's size may be missing; if present it is once, few, many or a size class.

J: TRBJ1-1; V: TRBV5-1; D: -; size: -; CDR3: CASSLEYGRAEAFF; DNA: TGCGCCAGCAGCTTGGAGTATGGGCGAGCTGAAGCTTTCTTT
J: TRBJ2-7; V: TRBV7-3; D: TRBD1; size: -; CDR3: CASSLGQAESYEQYF; DNA: TGTGCCAGCAGTCTCGGACAGGCGGAGTCCTACGAGCAGTACTTC
J: TRBJ1-1; V: TRBV19; D: TRBD1; size: -; CDR3: CASSITGGTEAFF; DNA: TGTGCCAGTAGTATCACAGGGGGCACTGAAGCTTTCTTT
J: TRBJ1-6; V: TRBV9; D: TRBD1; size: -; CDR3: CASSPRQGDSPLHF; DNA: TGTGCCAGCAGCCCCCGTCAGGGGGATTCACCCCTCCACTTT
J: TRBJ1-1; V: TRBV30; D: -; size: -; CDR3: CAWSRTALEAFF; DNA: TGTGCCTGGAGTCGGACAGCTTTAGAAGCTTTCTTT
J: TRBJ2-1; V: TRBV20-1; D: TRBD2; size: -; CDR3: CSAERDYLQFF; DNA: TGCAGTGCAGAACGGGACTATCTGCAGTTCTTC
J: TRBJ2-3; V: TRBV3-1/TRBV3-2; D: -; size: -; CDR3: CASSEGLTDTQYF; DNA: TGTGCCAGCAGTGAGGGACTGACAGATACGCAGTATTTT
J: TRBJ1-4; V: TRBV5-1; D: TRBD1; size: -; CDR3: CASSSMTGTGEFGEKLFF; DNA: TGCGCCAGCAGCTCGATGACCGGGACAGGGGAGTTCGGGGAAAAACTGTTTTTT
J: TRBJ2-7; V: TRBV14; D: -; size: -; CDR3: CASSRGGANEQYF; DNA: TGTGCCAGCAGCCGAGGGGGGGCCAACGAGCAGTACTTC
J: TRBJ2-4; V: TRBV11-3; D: -; size: -; CDR3: CASSHRTGTANIQYF; DNA: TGTGCCAGCAGTCATAGAACCGGGACTGCAAACATTCAGTACTTC
J: TRBJ1-5; V: TRBV18; D: -; size: -; CDR3: CASSKGEYQPQHF; DNA: TGTGCCAGCTCAAAGGGGGAATATCAGCCCCAGCATTTT
J: TRBJ2-1; V: TRBV10-3; D: TRBD2; size: -; CDR3: CAISVSLTSGVDEQFF; DNA: TGTGCCATCAGTGTATCCTTGACTAGCGGGGTGGATGAGCAGTTCTTC
J: TRBJ1-5; V: TRBV24-1; D: -; size: -; CDR3: CATSEGLRNQPQHF; DNA: TGTGCCACCAGTGAAGGACTGCGAAATCAGCCCCAGCATTTT
J: TRBJ1-2; V: TRBV2; D: TRBD1; size: -; CDR3: CASRGRTGDNGYTF; DNA: TGTGCCAGCAGGGGCCGGACAGGGGATAATGGCTACACCTTC
J: TRBJ1-4; V: TRBV10-3; D: -; size: -; CDR3: CAISEKAGYFATNEKLFF; DNA: TGTGCCATCAGTGAGAAGGCAGGATATTTTGCAACTAATGAAAAACTGTTTTTT
J: TRBJ1-2; V: TRBV29-1; D: TRBD1; size: -; CDR3: CSVGAGTDNYTF; DNA: TGCAGCGTTGGCGCCGGGACAGATAACTACACCTTC
J: TRBJ2-7; V: TRBV15; D: TRBD1; size: -; CDR3: CATTGQGGPYEQYF; DNA: TGTGCCACCACGGGACAGGGGGGGCCCTACGAGCAGTACTTC
J: TRBJ2-7; V: TRBV6-5; D: TRBD1; size: -; CDR3: CASRSTGVDEQYF; DNA: TGTGCCAGCAGATCGACAGGGGTAGACGAGCAGTACTTC
J: TRBJ2-1; V: TRBV19; D: -; size: -; CDR3: CASSKGLSGEQFF; DNA: TGTGCCAGTAGTAAGGGACTCAGCGGTGAGCAGTTCTTC
J: TRBJ1-6; V: TRBV4-1; D: -; size: -; CDR3: CASSQGRGRKSPLHF; DNA: TGCGCCAGCAGCCAAGGTCGTGGTAGAAAGTCACCCCTCCACTTT
J: TRBJ2-1; V: TRBV29-1; D: TRBD1; size: -; CDR3: CSAHRGSNEQFF; DNA: TGCAGCGCGCACAGGGGAAGCAATGAGCAGTTCTTC
J: TRBJ1-5; V: TRBV5-1; D: TRBD1; size: -; CDR3: CASSLTGEVNQPQHF; DNA: TGCGCCAGCAGCTTGACAGGGGAGGTGAATCAGCCCCAGCATTTT
J: TRBJ1-4; V: TRBV19; D: -; size: -; CDR3: CASSILGVNPNEKLFF; DNA: TGTGCCAGTAGTATTCTAGGGGTTAACCCTAATGAAAAACTGTTTTTT
J: TRBJ1-2; V: TRBV28; D: -; size: -; CDR3: CASSSSFSGGRSIWAF; DNA: TGTGCCAGCAGTTCCTCCTTCTCCGGGGGGAGGTCTATCTGGGCCTTC
J: TRBJ1-2; V: TRBV14; D: TRBD1; size: -; CDR3: CASSHQQDRSNGYTF; DNA: TGTGCCAGCAGCCACCAACAGGACAGGAGCAATGGCTACACCTTC
J: TRBJ2-1; V: TRBV7-3; D: TRBD2; size: -; CDR3: CASSMGLAGPYEQFF; DNA: TGTGCCAGCAGCATGGGACTAGCGGGGCCTTACGAGCAGTTCTTC
J: TRBJ1-4; V: TRBV12-3/TRBV12-4; D: -; size: -; CDR3: CASSSRRMGKLFF; DNA: TGTGCCAGCAGTTCGCGGAGGATGGGAAAACTGTTTTTT
J: TRBJ2-1; V: TRBV11-2; D: -; size: -; CDR3: CASSATPLLDNEQFF; DNA: TGTGCCAGCAGCGCTACCCCCCTACTAGACAATGAGCAGTTCTTC
J: TRBJ1-1; V: TRBV5-6; D: -; size: few; CDR3: CASSPAAGAEAFF; DNA: TGTGCCAGCAGCCCTGCGGCGGGGGCCGAAGCTTTCTTT
J: TRBJ1-5; V: TRBV2; D: -; size: -; CDR3: CASSDRVLGNQPQHF; DNA: TGTGCCAGCAGTGACAGGGTTCTTGGAAATCAGCCCCAGCATTTT
J: TRBJ2-1; V: TRBV5-4; D: TRBD1; size: -; CDR3: CASSLSVGDRQFF; DNA: TGTGCCAGCAGCTTGTCGGTAGGGGACAGGCAGTTCTTC
J: TRBJ2-7; V: TRBV10-1; D: -; size: -; CDR3: CASGDTSYEQYF; DNA: TGCGCCAGCGGGGACACTTCCTACGAGCAGTACTTC
J: TRBJ1-5; V: TRBV12-5; D: -; size: -; CDR3: CAPGGHNQPQHF; DNA: TGTGCGCCCGGGGGTCACAATCAGCCCCAGCATTTT
J: TRBJ1-3; V: TRBV28; D: TRBD1; size: -; CDR3: CASIPGTGDKFGSGNTIYF; DNA: TGTGCCAGCATTCCGGGGACAGGGGATAAGTTCGGCTCTGGAAACACCATATATTTT
J: TRBJ1-1; V: TRBV5-1; D: TRBD1; size: -; CDR3: CASSLASGQGEAFF; DNA: TGCGCCAGCAGCTTGGCCTCAGGACAGGGAGAAGCTTTCTTT
J: TRBJ1-2; V: TRBV6-5; D: -; size: -; CDR3: CASSFERNYGYTF; DNA: TGTGCCAGCAGTTTCGAGCGGAACTATGGCTACACCTTC
J: TRBJ1-5; V: TRBV24-1; D: TRBD1; size: -; CDR3: CATSDSRQGRRQPQHF; DNA: TGTGCCACCAGTGATTCCAGACAGGGACGTCGTCAGCCCCAGCATTTT
J: TRBJ2-3; V: TRBV11-2; D: -; size: -; CDR3: CASSAGGRRADTQYF; DNA: TGTGCCAGCAGCGCAGGAGGCCGTAGGGCAGATACGCAGTATTTT
J: TRBJ1-5; V: TRBV29-1; D: -; size: once; CDR3: CSVQLNSNQPQHF; DNA: TGCAGCGTACAGCTAAATAGCAATCAGCCCCAGCATTTT
J: TRBJ2-5; V: TRBV18; D: -; size: -; CDR3: CASSPTGRPETQYF; DNA: TGTGCCAGCTCACCAACAGGGAGACCAGAGACCCAGTACTTC
J: TRBJ2-1; V: TRBV27; D: -; size: few; CDR3: CASRGRYEQFF; DNA: TGTGCCAGCCGTGGGAGGTACGAGCAGTTCTTC
J: TRBJ2-7; V: TRBV2; D: TRBD1; size: -; CDR3: CASSGPGQGYEQYF; DNA: TGTGCCAGCAGTGGGCCGGGACAGGGATACGAGCAGTACTTC
J: TRBJ2-7; V: TRBV7-8; D: TRBD2; size: -; CDR3: CASSSGLAGAYEQYF; DNA: TGTGCCAGCAGCTCGGGACTAGCGGGGGCCTACGAGCAGTACTTC
J: TRBJ1-1; V: TRBV5-6; D: TRBD1; size: -; CDR3: CASRTPTGVTEAFF; DNA: TGTGCCAGCAGAACACCGACAGGGGTTACTGAAGCTTTCTTT
J: TRBJ1-6; V: TRBV11-2; D: -; size: few; CDR3: CASSLRTGNSPLHF; DNA: TGTGCCAGCAGCTTACGGACGGGGAATTCACCCCTCCACTTT
J: TRBJ1-2; V: TRBV6-5; D: TRBD1; size: once; CDR3: CASTFASGGDGYTF; DNA: TGTGCCAGCACCTTTGCGTCAGGGGGCGATGGCTACACCTTC
J: TRBJ1-5; V: TRBV27; D: -; size: once; CDR3: CASSLGPNQPQHF; DNA: TGTGCCAGCAGTTTGGGGCCCAATCAGCCCCAGCATTTT
J: TRBJ1-1; V: TRBV12-3/TRBV12-4; D: -; size: -; CDR3: CASSFFPLAFF; DNA: TGTGCCAGCAGTTTCTTCCCCCTAGCTTTCTTT
J: TRBJ1-2; V: TRBV27; D: -; size: -; CDR3: CASSFAGSNYGYTF; DNA: TGTGCCAGCAGTTTCGCGGGATCTAACTATGGCTACACCTTC
J: TRBJ2-2; V: TRBV19; D: TRBD2; size: -; CDR3: CASSGLAGVWELFF; DNA: TGTGCCAGTAGTGGACTAGCGGGGGTCTGGGAGCTGTTTTTT
J: TRBJ1-1; V: TRBV6-5; D: -; size: -; CDR3: CASLEGPTNTEAFF; DNA: TGTGCCAGCCTGGAGGGCCCTACGAACACTGAAGCTTTCTTT
J: TRBJ1-1; V: TRBV27; D: -; size: -; CDR3: CASSLGQNTEAFF; DNA: TGTGCCAGCAGTTTGGGACAGAACACTGAAGCTTTCTTT
J: TRBJ2-7; V: TRBV27; D: -; size: -; CDR3: CASTRGAGDEQYF; DNA: TGTGCCAGCACTAGGGGGGCGGGGGACGAGCAGTACTTC